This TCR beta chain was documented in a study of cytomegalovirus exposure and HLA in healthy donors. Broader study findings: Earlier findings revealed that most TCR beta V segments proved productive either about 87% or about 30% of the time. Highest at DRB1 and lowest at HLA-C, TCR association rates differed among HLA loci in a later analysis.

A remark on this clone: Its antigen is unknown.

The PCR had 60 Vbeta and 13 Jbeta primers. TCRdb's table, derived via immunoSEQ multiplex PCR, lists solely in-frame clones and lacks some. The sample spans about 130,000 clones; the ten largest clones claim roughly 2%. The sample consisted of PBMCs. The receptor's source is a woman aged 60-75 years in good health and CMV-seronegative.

The CDR3 DNA reads as TGTGCCAGCAGCCCGGGGGGAACTAACTATGGCTACACCTTC. Translating it yields CASSPGGTNYGYTF. V usage is TRBV11-1 and J usage is TRBJ1-2; a possible D gene is TRBD1 (5 bases). This CDR3 has 14 residues. V was clipped by 5 bases and J by 0 bases, with 10 bases between them. Germline CDR1 SGHAT, CDR2 FQDESV (reference sequence).